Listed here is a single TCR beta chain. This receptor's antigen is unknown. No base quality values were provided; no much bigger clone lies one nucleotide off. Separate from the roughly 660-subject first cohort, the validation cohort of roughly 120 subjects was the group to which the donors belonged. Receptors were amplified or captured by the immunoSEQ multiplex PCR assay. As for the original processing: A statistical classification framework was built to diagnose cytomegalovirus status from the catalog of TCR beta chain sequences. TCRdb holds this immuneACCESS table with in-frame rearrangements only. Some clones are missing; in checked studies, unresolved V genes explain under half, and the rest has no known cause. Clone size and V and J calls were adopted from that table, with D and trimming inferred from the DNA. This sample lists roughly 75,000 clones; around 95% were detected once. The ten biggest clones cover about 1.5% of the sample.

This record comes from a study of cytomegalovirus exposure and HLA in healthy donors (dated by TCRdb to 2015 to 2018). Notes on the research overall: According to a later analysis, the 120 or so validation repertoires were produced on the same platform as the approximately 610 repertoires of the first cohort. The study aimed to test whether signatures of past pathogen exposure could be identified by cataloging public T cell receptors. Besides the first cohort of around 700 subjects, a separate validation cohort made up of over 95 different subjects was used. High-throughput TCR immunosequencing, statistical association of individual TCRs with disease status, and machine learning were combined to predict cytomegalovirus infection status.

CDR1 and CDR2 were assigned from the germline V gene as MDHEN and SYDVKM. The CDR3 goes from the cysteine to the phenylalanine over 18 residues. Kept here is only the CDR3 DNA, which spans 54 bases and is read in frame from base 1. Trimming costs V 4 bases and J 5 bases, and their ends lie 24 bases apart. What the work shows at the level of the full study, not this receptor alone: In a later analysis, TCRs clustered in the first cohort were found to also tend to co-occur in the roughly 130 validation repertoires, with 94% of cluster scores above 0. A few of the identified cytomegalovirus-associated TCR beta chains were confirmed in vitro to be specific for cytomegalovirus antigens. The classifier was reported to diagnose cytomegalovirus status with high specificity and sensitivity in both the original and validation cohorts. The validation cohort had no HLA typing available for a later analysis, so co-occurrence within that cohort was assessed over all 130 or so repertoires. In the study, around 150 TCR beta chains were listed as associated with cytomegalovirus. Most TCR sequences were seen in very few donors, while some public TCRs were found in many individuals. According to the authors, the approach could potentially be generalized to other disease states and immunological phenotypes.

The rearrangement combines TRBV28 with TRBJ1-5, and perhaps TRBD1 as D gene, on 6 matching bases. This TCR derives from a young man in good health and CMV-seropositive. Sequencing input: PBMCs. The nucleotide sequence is TGTGCCAGCAGTTCCATTATACTAGGGAGAACAGGGCATCAGCCCCAGCATTTT. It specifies CASSSIILGRTGHQPQHF.